This T cell receptor beta chain was recovered during a study of blood T cell repertoires in COVID-19. The overall study: The study drew acute and convalescent COVID-19 samples from the United States, Italy and Spain. The cDNA or gDNA used as material had been derived from T cells, B-cell-depleted T cells, or PBMCs.

The authors' processing: It was from reference gene primer amplification that nucleated cell counts were estimated. Method: immunoSEQ multiplex PCR; TCRdb's copy keeps in-frame clones and lacks some. The V and J calls and clone size are taken from that table; D and trimming were inferred from the DNA. The sample consists of 200,000 to 300,000 clones, about 83% of them appearing once. The trim removed 1 base at V and 6 bases at J, leaving 5 bases unmatched. CDR1 is SGHNT and CDR2 is YYREEE in the germline V gene (reference sequence). CDR3 length: 14 amino acids. The sequence was collected from a human donor in a cohort sampled during active COVID-19. The V gene is TRBV5-4, the J gene TRBJ1-2, with TRBD1 identical over 8 bases. The specimen was peripheral blood. The DNA for the CDR3 is TGTGCCAGCAGCTTGAGACAGGGGATTCATGGCTACACCTTC. Encoded protein: CASSLRQGIHGYTF. Together with reference TRBV5-4 and TRBJ1-2, the CDR3 gives the full variable domain: ETGVTQSPTHLIKTRGQQVTLRCSSQSGHNTVSWYQQALGQGPQFIFQYYREEENGRGNFPPRFSGLQFPNYSSELNVNALELDDSALYLCASSLRQGIHGYTFGSGTRLTVV.